This TCR beta chain was recorded in a study of CD8 T cells in ankylosing spondylitis. Study results and limitations: According to the report, clones linked to the disease were significantly enriched in matched synovial fluid samples taken from ankylosing spondylitis patients. Within peripheral blood, clones linked to disease were CD8+ and relatively rare. A TCR beta motif of several highly homologous variants appeared characteristic of ankylosing spondylitis blood.

In TCRdb, the 5' RACE reads were re-called with MiXCR into one record per CDR3 protein. The sample lists 50,000 to 70,000 distinct CDR3 sequences; roughly 6.1% were seen once. Worth noting for this clonotype: Its antigen is still unknown.

The ends were cut back, 6 bases at V and 2 bases at J, with 11 bases in the middle. The CDR3 length is 13 residues. Per germline, CDR1 SGHTA and CDR2 FQGNSA. V and J are TRBV7-2 and TRBJ2-7; D possibly corresponds to TRBD1 (6 bases). This clonotype originated in a male donor with ankylosing spondylitis. Material: synovial fluid, either unsorted or a sorted T cell fraction (not recorded which). The CDR3 DNA reads as TGTGCCAGCAGAAAAGGGGGAACCTACGAGCAGTACTTC. It codes for CASRKGGTYEQYF.